This is a list of T cell receptor beta chains from one sample in a study of shared clonotypes between healthy human individuals. Data came from immunoSEQ multiplex PCR; TCRdb stores just in-frame clones and leaves some out. The sample shows around 2.3 million clones, around 95% of them seen only once. Sequenced: naive CD4+ T cells sorted from blood. The receptor source for this set is a man aged 18-30 years in good health. Both conserved end residues are part of each CDR3.

J | V | CDR3
TRBJ2-3 | TRBV5-4 | CASSLTTSGRARDTQYF
TRBJ1-2 | TRBV2 | CASTAGFGTGYDGYTF
TRBJ1-1 | TRBV10-3 | CAISMGNTEAFF
TRBJ2-7 | TRBV10-2 | CASSLTSGGYEQYF
TRBJ1-6 | TRBV9 | CASSHGTPPYNSPLHF
TRBJ2-5 | TRBV10-2 | CASSGLTLAKETQYF
TRBJ1-1 | TRBV18 | CASSPLAGNSMNTEAFF
TRBJ2-1 | TRBV14 | CASSQELPNEQFF
TRBJ2-3 | TRBV14 | CASSQPGLAPNTQYF
TRBJ2-7 | TRBV6-1 | CASSEASRGYEQYF
TRBJ2-1 | TRBV5-8 | CASSLRAGPFF
TRBJ1-5 | TRBV28 | CASSWQPHQPQHF
TRBJ2-7 | TRBV7-8 | CASSLGGSGEMYEQYF
TRBJ2-7 | TRBV4-1 | CASSQGERRSASYEQYF
TRBJ2-1 | TRBV2 | CASSEDYRQFF
TRBJ1-2 | TRBV7-2 | CASSPDRGRSGYTF
TRBJ2-1 | TRBV30 | CAWSPGLAGVNEQFF
TRBJ1-4 | TRBV7-9 | CASSLEDLTNEKLFF
TRBJ2-7 | TRBV10-1 | CASSRTGTYEQYF
TRBJ1-1 | TRBV7-3 | CASGMGTIRGTEAFF
TRBJ1-1 | TRBV2 | CASSGGYAEAFF
TRBJ2-2 | TRBV9 | CASSVDRPGTGELFF
TRBJ2-7 | TRBV30 | CAGGSDRDLYEQYF
TRBJ1-2 | TRBV6-5 | CASSYSRGQGFGGYTF
TRBJ1-1 | TRBV19 | CASSPTGTGNTEAFF
TRBJ1-2 | TRBV5-1 | CASSPNAGVYGYTF
TRBJ1-2 | TRBV5-1 | CASSPGDREDGYTF
TRBJ2-2 | TRBV7-6 | CASSPGLAGGLDTGELFF
TRBJ2-5 | TRBV5-4 | CASSLRDVQETQYF
TRBJ1-2 | TRBV19 | CASSKTRQGTYGYTF
TRBJ2-2 | TRBV19 | CASTVGLAGSGELFF
TRBJ1-2 | TRBV6-5 | CASSWQGSGGYTF
TRBJ1-1 | TRBV6-5 | CATNRDPGDTEAFF
TRBJ2-5 | TRBV7-2 | CASSLIREAGGYRETQYF
TRBJ1-6 | TRBV5-1 | CASSLPGNSPLHF
TRBJ1-6 | TRBV11-2 | CASSFGRDNSPLHF